This entry describes one T cell receptor beta chain. The table lists this clone with a few counts. The antigen it binds to is not known. Base qualities are missing; no much larger clone stands one base away. The sample is drawn from a study of cytomegalovirus exposure and HLA in healthy donors (dated by TCRdb to the late 2010s). About the investigation overall: According to an earlier analysis of several hundred of the donors, about 170 million T cells yielded over 90 million unique TCR beta sequences and approximately 280 Gb of sequence data. An early release that covered around 590 HLA-typed donors contained about 300 gigabases of sequencing data and tens of millions of unique TCR sequences. Of the 300 to 450 genotyped donors, 65% to 90% were placed in the genetic ancestry cluster associated with self-reported Caucasian donors. The aim of the study was to test whether cataloging public T cell receptors could identify signatures of past pathogen exposure. The study profiled the T cell repertoires of under 850 subjects by immunosequencing and related them to cytomegalovirus serostatus. Besides the first cohort of under 700 subjects, a separate validation cohort made up of about 120 different subjects was used. To predict cytomegalovirus infection status, the study brought together high-throughput TCR immunosequencing, statistical association of individual TCRs with disease status, and machine learning. To study patterns of TCR occurrence, a later analysis re-analyzed previously published TCR beta repertoires from hundreds of donors and added high-resolution HLA genotyping. In the later analysis, no new phenotypic data were used to find candidate immune exposures; instead, reliance was placed on TCR beta sequences and their occurrence across donors. To decide whether each TCR beta V gene segment behaved as functional or pseudogenic, an earlier analysis of some 600 of the donors relied on high-throughput TCR beta sequencing. Alongside the repertoire data, information on donor age, sex, ethnicity and CMV serostatus was compiled. A later genetic analysis took genome-wide SNP genotypes for about 55% of the roughly 700 donors and used that subset as a discovery cohort. All discovery cohort repertoires had been generated using a single sequencing platform. HLA typing covered class I and class II loci at four-digit resolution. The number of typed donors differed by locus: about 629-640 for A, B, C, DRB1 and DQB1; 522 for DQA1; over 600 for DPA1; and about 450 for DPB1. Because of strong linkage in the cohort, five DR-DQ haplotypes were treated as single units for association and clustering. Among 398 genotyped donors of the cohort, an average of approximately 240,000 unique TCR beta nucleotide sequences were sequenced per donor, roughly 20% of them non-productive.

General conclusions and limits of the study: Some IMGT-functional V segments, including TRBV6-2 and TRBV6-3, could not be distinguished by the 87-base-pair reads and were therefore excluded. The classifier was reported to diagnose cytomegalovirus status with high specificity and sensitivity in both the original cohort and the validation cohort. Most TCR sequences were observed very rarely across donors, whereas some public TCRs were present in many individuals. In a later analysis, 16,951 TCR beta sequences were associated with specific HLA alleles at a false discovery rate of 0.05. In a later analysis, HLA-associated TCR beta chains showed more clonal expansion and lower generation probabilities than non-associated chains that were equally common. In the study, approximately 150 TCR beta chains were listed as associated with cytomegalovirus. The authors suggested that the approach could potentially be extended to other disease states and immunological phenotypes. A further reported finding was that TCR beta sequences accurately predicted the HLA-A and HLA-B alleles for most subjects in the first cohort. This cohort had only TCR beta chains sequenced, and the lack of alpha or paired-chain data limited which features could be detected. A group of highly shared sequence variants was considered likely to be a technical artifact of the sequencing pipeline. According to a later analysis, most CMV-associated TCR beta chains appeared to be HLA-restricted, and the HLA associations seemed to be driven largely by CMV exposure. A few of the identified cytomegalovirus-associated TCR beta chains were confirmed in vitro to be specific for cytomegalovirus antigens. Because HLA typing was missing for some donors at each locus, association tests included only the typed subset. In a later analysis, the rate of TCR association differed among HLA loci, with DRB1 alleles having the most associated TCRs and HLA-C alleles having the fewest. Several of the top co-occurrence clusters appeared to be linked to parvovirus B19, influenza, CMV and Epstein-Barr virus, according to a later analysis. In a later genetic analysis, fewer N-insertions in productive TCRs were reported among donors in an Asian-associated ancestry cluster than the roughly 710-donor mean. Correlated functional status among segregating V segments might reflect linkage disequilibrium, but an unknown experimental factor could not be ruled out. Presence/absence analyses assumed roughly uniform sequencing depth across donors, an assumption that may not hold. When HLA alleles, especially DR and DQ, strongly co-occurred, TCR associations were difficult to assign to individual alleles. Broadly in line with IMGT annotations, most TCR beta V segments showed up in productive rearrangements about 87% or about 30% of the time in an earlier analysis of several hundred of the donors. Fewer than 20 rarely observed V segments, including chromosome 9 orphons, were excluded from the earlier analysis of some 590 of the donors because counts were too low. Immune exposure information for the cohort was limited to CMV serostatus. A later genetic analysis associated a missense DCLRE1C variant with V-gene and J-gene trimming of TCR beta chains, and an independent cohort replicated the association.

Counted from cysteine to phenylalanine, this CDR3 has 15 amino acids. Only the CDR3 part of the read is kept: 45 bases, read in frame from the first base. Trimming removed 5 bases from V and 1 base from J, leaving 12 bases between the germline ends. CDR1 MNHEY and CDR2 SMNVEV are derived from the germline V gene (reference sequence). In total, just over 650 healthy bone marrow donors made up the cohort. At the time of sampling, every cohort member was nominally healthy, though immune exposures that went unrecorded were likely present. The donor was CMV seronegative and belonged to the group of 352 seronegative cohort members. A peripheral blood sample was provided by each donor, and peripheral blood mononuclear cells were used for TCR beta sequencing. The Qiagen DNeasy Blood Extraction Kit was used to extract genomic DNA from the blood cell samples. Receptor libraries were prepared by the immunoSEQ multiplex PCR assay. A mixture of 60 forward primers for TCR Vbeta segments and 13 reverse primers for TCR Jbeta segments was used in the multiplex PCR. The CDR3 region of rearranged TCR beta genes was amplified from genomic DNA with a multiplex PCR assay. The amplified TCR beta libraries were sequenced on the Illumina HiSeq System as 87-base-pair reads. The authors processed their data as follows. A later analysis counted 65 million to 90 million unique TCR beta chains across the 690 or so repertoires, and some 12 million of these chains were shared by at least two donors. To remove PCR and sequencing errors, raw reads were error-corrected and collapsed into unique sequences using a nearest-neighbor algorithm that merged closely related sequences. V, D and J gene segments were assigned by aligning CDR3 sequences to IMGT reference sequences. For a sequence to be retained, at least a six-nucleotide match to both a V gene segment and a J gene segment was required. A rearrangement was called productive if the CDR3 had no stop codons and remained in frame with V and J, and every other rearrangement was called non-productive. CDR3 was defined by IMGT convention, running from the second conserved V-encoded cysteine to the conserved J-encoded phenylalanine. The earlier analysis of about 570 of the donors excluded any sequence lacking an unambiguous match to a single V gene segment. An earlier analysis of 550 to 650 of the donors classified V segments as functional when productive rearrangements were above 56.7% and as segregating when the standard deviation between donors was above 5%. A statistical classification framework was built to diagnose cytomegalovirus status from the catalog of TCR beta chain sequences. In a later analysis, TCR nucleotide sequences were compared against IMGT/GENE-DB human TR gene sequences so that V and J genes could be assigned. A later analysis assigned CDR3 sequences and most-parsimonious VDJ recombination scenarios with the TCRdist pipeline. In a later analysis, each TCR beta chain was defined by its CDR3 amino acid sequence together with its V-gene family, and reads without a unique V-gene family were excluded. A later analysis removed over 500 highly shared, low-generation-probability nucleotide sequences to deal with suspected cross-contamination and a sequencing artifact. For each public chain, a later analysis derived a clonal expansion index from normalized ranks of inferred template counts within each repertoire. A later analysis computed generation probabilities with a VDJ recombination model fitted to out-of-frame rearrangements, and checked the results against IGoR. In a later analysis, hypergeometric tests were used to score TCR-TCR, TCR-HLA and TCR-CMV co-occurrence, with a repertoire-size bias correction applied to TCR pairs. To estimate false discovery rates, a later analysis permuted the HLA or CMV assignments 20 times. A later analysis grouped co-occurring TCRs with DBSCAN, adding TCRdist sequence similarity when clustering within HLA-allele-positive subsets. Co-occurrence clustering excluded repertoires with fewer than 30,000 or more than 120,000 public chains, plus five with anomalous nucleotide sharing. What TCRdb holds here is the immuneACCESS table cut down to in-frame rearrangements. Part of the clones is not present; checked against another copy, under half of the missing clones reflect an unresolved V gene, and the others are unexplained. Clone size and the V and J calls come from that table; the DNA yielded D and trimming. The sample yields 85,000 to 100,000 clones; 64% were counted once. The top ten constitute roughly 3.2% of the sample.

The origin of this receptor is a man aged 60-69 years in good health and CMV-seronegative. The sequenced material came from PBMCs. This chain is built from TRBV27 and TRBJ1-3; no D gene can be assigned with confidence. The CDR3 protein: CASSAADGSGNTIYF. The DNA sequence is TGTGCCAGCAGTGCCGCTGACGGGTCTGGAAACACCATATATTTT.